This T cell receptor beta chain was identified during a study of blood T cell repertoires in COVID-19. Study overall: Donors in the United States, Italy and Spain gave samples during acute or convalescent COVID-19.

The assay was immunoSEQ multiplex PCR, and TCRdb's table has in-frame clones only and misses some. The data hold some 130,000 clones, with 70% to 85% observed a single time. The CDR3 extends over 15 amino acids. The V segment lost 4 bases and the J segment 3 bases; nucleotides outside the gene matches: 5. Germline V lookup: CDR1 MDHEN, CDR2 SYDVKM. The chain combines TRBV28 with TRBJ2-7; 11 nucleotides agree with TRBD1. Input material: peripheral blood. This clonotype originated in a man aged 55 to 70 with acute or convalescent COVID-19. The CDR3 region is CASSSPGQGDYEQYF. CDR3 in DNA: TGTGCCAGCAGTTCCCCGGGACAGGGGGACTACGAGCAGTACTTC.